This T cell receptor beta chain was found in a study of cytomegalovirus exposure and HLA in healthy donors. Amplification used 60 Vbeta primers and 13 Jbeta primers. The protocol was immunoSEQ multiplex PCR, while the TCRdb copy is restricted to in-frame clones and leaves out a portion. The repertoire holds some 200,000 clones, with approximately 78% as singletons. Per germline, CDR1 GTSNPN and CDR2 SVGIG (reference sequence). CDR3 length: 15 amino acids. Study conclusions and caveats: V- and J-gene trimming in TCR beta was tied to a missense DCLRE1C variant by an analysis performed later. Sequencing probably produced one cluster of sequence variants that were highly shared.

To note about this clone: Its antigen is as yet unknown. Other DNA sequences from this sample encode an identical CDR3 as well.

J is TRBJ2-5 and V is TRBV30, with 11 bases that match TRBD2. The J call may be faulty, since TRBJ2-7 better matches the DNA end. The clonotype comes from a middle-aged woman in good health and CMV-seronegative. The sample taken for sequencing was PBMCs. This CDR3 reads CAWSVLAGGPYEQYF. The CDR3 DNA sequence: TGTGCCTGGAGTGTATTAGCGGGAGGGCCCTACGAGCAGTACTTC.